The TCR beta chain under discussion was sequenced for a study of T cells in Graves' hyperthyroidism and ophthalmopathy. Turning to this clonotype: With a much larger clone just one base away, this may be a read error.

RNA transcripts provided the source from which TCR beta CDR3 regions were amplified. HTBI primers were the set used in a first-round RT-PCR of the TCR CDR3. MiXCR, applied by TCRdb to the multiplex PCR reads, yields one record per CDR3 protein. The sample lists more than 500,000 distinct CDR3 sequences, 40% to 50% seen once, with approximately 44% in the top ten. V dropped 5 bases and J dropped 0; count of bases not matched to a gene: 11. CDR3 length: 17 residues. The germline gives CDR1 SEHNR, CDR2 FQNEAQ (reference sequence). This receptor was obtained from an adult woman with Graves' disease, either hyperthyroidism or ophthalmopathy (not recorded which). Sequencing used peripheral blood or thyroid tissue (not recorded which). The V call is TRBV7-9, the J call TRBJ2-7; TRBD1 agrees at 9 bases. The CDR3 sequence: CASSPPGTGSLSYEQYF. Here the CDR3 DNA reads TGTGCCAGCAGCCCGCCCGGGACAGGGAGTCTCTCCTACGAGCAGTACTTC.